A single sample gave rise to the 8 T cell receptor beta chains below, sequenced in a study of blood T cells in healthy people across ages. Through a sample-barcoded 5' primer and a J-beta primer mix, a second PCR was run for roughly 6 to 11 cycles. TCRdb fed the 5' RACE reads into MiXCR, producing one record per CDR3 protein. The sample carries about 930,000 distinct CDR3 sequences, around 29% recorded once. These data also formed part of another study, on T cells of mothers and their children.

The sample was blood. These receptors were collected from a woman aged 40 to 50 in good health.

This chain uses TRBV10-2 with TRBJ1-1, with 10 bases identical to TRBD1. The CDR3 spans 15 residues. J lost 3 bases, V lost 0 bases, and 1 base had no gene match. Germline V lookup: CDR1 WSHSY, CDR2 SAAADI. CDR3 sequence: CASSESDRGDTEAFF. CDR3 nucleotides: TGCGCCAGCAGTGAGTCGGACAGGGGGGACACTGAAGCTTTCTTT.

The chain recombines TRBV28 with TRBJ2-3; D ambiguous. This CDR3 contains 15 residues. The germline gives CDR1 MDHEN, CDR2 SYDVKM. The V and J ends lost 5 bases and 0 bases respectively, with 12 bases between them. The CDR3 DNA sequence: TGTGCCAGCAGTGCCCCGGGTTCGAGCACAGATACGCAGTATTTT. Translation: CASSAPGSSTDTQYF.

This chain links TRBV5-1 with TRBJ2-3; 7 nucleotides align to TRBD2. This CDR3 comprises 17 residues. V shed 4 bases and J 0 bases; nucleotides not matched to a gene: 11. Germline V gene sequence: CDR1 SGHRS, CDR2 YFSETQ. The CDR3, as DNA: TGCGCCAGCAGCCCGGTTGGCTATAGCGGGAGCACAGATACGCAGTATTTT. Its translation is CASSPVGYSGSTDTQYF.

The chain links TRBV11-2 to TRBJ2-2; D unresolved. Per the germline V gene, CDR1 is SGHAT and CDR2 is FQNNGV. V gave up 5 bases and J gave up 2 bases, with 12 bases separating them. This CDR3 contains 15 residues. CDR3 DNA sequence: TGTGCCAGCAGCGCTCGGACGGTAAACACCGGGGAGCTGTTTTTT. Translating gives CASSARTVNTGELFF.

This clonotype was seen more than once but under ten times. The rearrangement joins TRBV20-1 to TRBJ2-1, with 8 bases matching TRBD1. The CDR3 contains 13 residues. The V segment lost 5 bases and the J segment 2 bases; nucleotides outside the gene matches: 2. Germline CDR1 reads DFQATT; CDR2 reads SNEGSKA (reference sequence). CDR3 nucleotides: TGCAGTGCTGGACAGGGCCCCTACAATGAGCAGTTCTTC. Protein sequence: CSAGQGPYNEQFF.

The chain couples TRBV29-1 to TRBJ2-7, with a weak D call TRBD2 (7 bases). The CDR3 loop spans 14 amino acids. Trimming left V 3 bases short and J 3 bases short, with 15 bases between. The V gene's germline CDR1 is SQVTM and CDR2 ANQGSEA. CDR3 region: CSVEEGGVVYEQYF. CDR3 coding DNA: TGCAGCGTTGAGGAAGGGGGGGTGGTCTACGAGCAGTACTTC.

This clonotype has a handful of counts. At one boundary the junction diverges from the germline segment, which might be a read error. This chain uses TRBV5-1 with TRBJ1-2, with a tentative D call TRBD1 (5 bases). CDR1 is SGHRS and CDR2 is YFSETQ in the germline V gene. The CDR3 extends over 15 amino acids. The CDR3 sequence is CASSPRDGANCGYTF. DNA of the CDR3: TGCGCCAGCAGCCCGAGGGACGGAGCTAACTGTGGCTACACCTTC.

For this clonotype: A read error may produce the germline difference seen at one junction end. The V and J genes are TRBV12-3 or TRBV12-4 and TRBJ1-4; 10 bases line up with TRBD1. CDR3 size: 14 residues. The CDR3 loop is CASSRDRGDEKRFF. CDR3 bases: TGTGCCAGCAGTAGGGACAGGGGTGATGAAAAACGGTTTTTT.